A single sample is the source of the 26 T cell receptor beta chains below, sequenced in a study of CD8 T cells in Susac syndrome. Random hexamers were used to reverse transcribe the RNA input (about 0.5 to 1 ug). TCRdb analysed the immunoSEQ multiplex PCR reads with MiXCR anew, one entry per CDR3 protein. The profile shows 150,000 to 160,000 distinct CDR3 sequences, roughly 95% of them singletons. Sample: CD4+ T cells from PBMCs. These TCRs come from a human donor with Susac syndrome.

The CDR3 region is CASSQGVPPGRGQPQHF. The DNA of the CDR3 is TGCGCCAGCAGTCAAGGGGTTCCGCCAGGACGGGGTCAGCCCCAGCATTTT. The chain has TRBV23-1 and TRBJ1-5; D unclear. TRBV23-1 falls under the ORF class, with uncertain function. This CDR3 has 17 residues. Trimming removed 2 bases from V and 6 bases from J, with 20 bases in between.

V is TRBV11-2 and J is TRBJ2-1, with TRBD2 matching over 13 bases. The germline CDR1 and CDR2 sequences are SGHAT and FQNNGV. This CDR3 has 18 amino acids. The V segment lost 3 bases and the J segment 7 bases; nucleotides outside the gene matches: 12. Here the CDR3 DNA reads TGTGCCAGCAGCTTCCTTAGACTAGCGGGGGGAAGTAGGAATGAGCAGTTCTTC. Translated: CASSFLRLAGGSRNEQFF. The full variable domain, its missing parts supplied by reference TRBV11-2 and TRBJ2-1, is EAGVAQSPRYKIIEKRQSVAFWCNPISGHATLYWYQQILGQGPKLLIQFQNNGVVDDSQLPKDRFSAERLKGVDSTLKIQPAKLEDSAVYLCASSFLRLAGGSRNEQFFGPGTRLTVL.

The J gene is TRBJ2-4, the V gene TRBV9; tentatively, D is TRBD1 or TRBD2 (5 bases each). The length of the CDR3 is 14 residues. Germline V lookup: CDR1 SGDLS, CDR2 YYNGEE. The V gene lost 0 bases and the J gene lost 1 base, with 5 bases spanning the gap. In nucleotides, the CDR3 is TGTGCCAGCAGCGTAGGGGGGGCCAAAAACATTCAGTACTTC. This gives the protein CASSVGGAKNIQYF.

CDR3 residues: CASSQSPLVYF. The CDR3 bases are TGTGCCAGCAGCCAAAGCCCCCTCGTGTACTTC. The rearrangement joins TRBV14 to TRBJ2-7; D call uncertain. V was clipped by 2 bases and J by 12 bases, with 11 bases between them. The V gene's germline CDR1 is SGHDN and CDR2 FVKESK. The CDR3 is 11 amino acids.

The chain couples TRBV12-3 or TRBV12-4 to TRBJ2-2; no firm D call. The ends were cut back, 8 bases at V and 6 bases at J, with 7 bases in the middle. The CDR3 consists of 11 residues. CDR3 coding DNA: TGTGCCAGCGGCTGGTCCGGGGAGCTGTTTTTT. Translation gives CASGWSGELFF.

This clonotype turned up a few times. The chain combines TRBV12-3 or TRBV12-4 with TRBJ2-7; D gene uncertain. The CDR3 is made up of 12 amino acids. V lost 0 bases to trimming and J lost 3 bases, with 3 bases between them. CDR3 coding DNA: TGTGCCAGCAGTTTAGCTGGCTACGAGCAGTACTTC. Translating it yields CASSLAGYEQYF.

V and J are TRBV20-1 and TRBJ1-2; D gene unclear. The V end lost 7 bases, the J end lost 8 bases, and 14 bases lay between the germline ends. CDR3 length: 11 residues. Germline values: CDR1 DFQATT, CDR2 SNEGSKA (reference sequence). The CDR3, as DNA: TGCAGTGTCTTGAAGGATAACGGCTACACCTTC. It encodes CSVLKDNGYTF.

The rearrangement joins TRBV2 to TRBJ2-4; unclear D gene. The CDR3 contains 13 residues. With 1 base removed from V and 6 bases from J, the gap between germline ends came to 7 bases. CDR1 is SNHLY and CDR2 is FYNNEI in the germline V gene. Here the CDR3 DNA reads TGTGCCAGCAGTGAAGATGGGGTAAACATTCAGTACTTC. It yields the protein CASSEDGVNIQYF. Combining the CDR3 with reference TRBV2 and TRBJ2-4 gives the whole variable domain EPEVTQTPSHQVTQMGQEVILRCVPISNHLYFYWYRQILGQKVEFLVSFYNNEISEKSEIFDDQFSVERPDGSNFTLKIRSTKLEDSAMYFCASSEDGVNIQYFGAGTRLSVL.

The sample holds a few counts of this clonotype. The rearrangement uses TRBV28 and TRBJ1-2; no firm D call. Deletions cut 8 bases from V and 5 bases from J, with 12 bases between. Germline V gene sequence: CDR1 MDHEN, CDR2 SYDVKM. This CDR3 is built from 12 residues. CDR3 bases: TGTGCCAGCGGGAACGGGGAATATGGCTACACCTTC. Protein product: CASGNGEYGYTF.

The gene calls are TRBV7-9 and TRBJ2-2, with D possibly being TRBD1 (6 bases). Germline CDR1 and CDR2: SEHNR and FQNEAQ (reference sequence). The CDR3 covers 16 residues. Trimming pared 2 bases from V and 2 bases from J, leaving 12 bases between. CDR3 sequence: CASSLKGGHNTGELFF. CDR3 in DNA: TGTGCCAGCAGCTTAAAAGGGGGACATAACACCGGGGAGCTGTTTTTT.

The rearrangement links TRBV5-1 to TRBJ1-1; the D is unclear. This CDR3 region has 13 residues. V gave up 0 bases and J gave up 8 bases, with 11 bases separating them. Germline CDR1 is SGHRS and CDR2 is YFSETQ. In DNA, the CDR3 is TGCGCCAGCAGCTTGGAAGGGAGAGGGGAAGCTTTCTTT. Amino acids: CASSLEGRGEAFF. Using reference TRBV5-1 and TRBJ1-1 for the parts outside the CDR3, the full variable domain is KAGVTQTPRYLIKTRGQQVTLSCSPISGHRSVSWYQQTPGQGLQFLFEYFSETQRNKGNFPGRFSGRQFSNSRSEMNVSTLELGDSALYLCASSLEGRGEAFFGQGTRLTVV.

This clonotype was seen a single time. CDR3 sequence reads: CASSRGTGERELFF. CDR3 nucleotides: TGTGCCAGCAGCCGAGGGACAGGGGAGCGGGAGCTGTTTTTT. V usage is TRBV3-1 and J usage is TRBJ2-2; 10 positions agree with TRBD1. The CDR3 covers 14 residues. Germline CDR1 LGHDT, CDR2 YNNKEL (reference sequence). Unmatched junction bases numbered 5, after V lost 4 bases and J lost 9 bases.

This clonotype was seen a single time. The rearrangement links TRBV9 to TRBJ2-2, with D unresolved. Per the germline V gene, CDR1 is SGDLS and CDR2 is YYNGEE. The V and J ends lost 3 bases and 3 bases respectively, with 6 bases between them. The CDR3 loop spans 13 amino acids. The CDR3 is CASSERDTGELFF. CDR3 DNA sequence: TGTGCCAGCAGCGAACGGGACACCGGGGAGCTGTTTTTT.

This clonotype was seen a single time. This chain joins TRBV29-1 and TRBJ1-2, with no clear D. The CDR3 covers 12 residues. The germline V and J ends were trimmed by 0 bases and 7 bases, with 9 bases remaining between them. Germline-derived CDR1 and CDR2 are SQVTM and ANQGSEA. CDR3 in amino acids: CSVEDLGSGYTF. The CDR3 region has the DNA TGCAGCGTTGAAGATCTCGGTAGTGGCTACACCTTC.

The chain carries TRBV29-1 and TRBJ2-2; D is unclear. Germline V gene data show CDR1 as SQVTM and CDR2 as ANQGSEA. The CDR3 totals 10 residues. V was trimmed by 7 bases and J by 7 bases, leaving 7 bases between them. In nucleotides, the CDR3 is TGCAGCGCCACCAACGGGGAGCTGTTTTTT. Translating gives CSATNGELFF.

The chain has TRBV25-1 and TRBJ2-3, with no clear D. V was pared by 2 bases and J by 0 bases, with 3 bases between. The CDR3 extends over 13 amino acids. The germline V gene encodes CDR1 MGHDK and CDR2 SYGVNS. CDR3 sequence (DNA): TGTGCCAGCAGTGAAGGCAGCACAGATACGCAGTATTTT. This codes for CASSEGSTDTQYF.

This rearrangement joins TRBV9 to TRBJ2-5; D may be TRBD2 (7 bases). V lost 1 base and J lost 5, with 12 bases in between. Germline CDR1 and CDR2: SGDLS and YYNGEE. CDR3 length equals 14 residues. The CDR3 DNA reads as TGTGCCAGCAGCGTATCCGGGGGGCAGGAGACCCAGTACTTC. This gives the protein CASSVSGGQETQYF.

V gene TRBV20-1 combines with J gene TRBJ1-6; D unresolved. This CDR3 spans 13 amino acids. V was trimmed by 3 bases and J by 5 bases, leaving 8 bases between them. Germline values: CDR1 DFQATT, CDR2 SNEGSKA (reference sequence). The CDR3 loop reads CSASGSDNSPLHF. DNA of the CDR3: TGCAGTGCTAGTGGCTCAGATAATTCACCCCTCCACTTT.

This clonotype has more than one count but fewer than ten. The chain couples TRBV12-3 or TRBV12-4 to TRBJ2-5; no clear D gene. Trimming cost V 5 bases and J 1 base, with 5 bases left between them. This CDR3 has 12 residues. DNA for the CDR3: TGTGCCAGCAGTAAGGGCCAAGAGACCCAGTACTTC. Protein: CASSKGQETQYF.

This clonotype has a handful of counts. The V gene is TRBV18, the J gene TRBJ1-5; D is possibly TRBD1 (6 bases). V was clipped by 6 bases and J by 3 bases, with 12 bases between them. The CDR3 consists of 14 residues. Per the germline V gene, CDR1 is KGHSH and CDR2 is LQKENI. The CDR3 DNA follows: TGTGCCAGCTCCCCCTCAGGGGACAATCAGCCCCAGCATTTT. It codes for CASSPSGDNQPQHF.

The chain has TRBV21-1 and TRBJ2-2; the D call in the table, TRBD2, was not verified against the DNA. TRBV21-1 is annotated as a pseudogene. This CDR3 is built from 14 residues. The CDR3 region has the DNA TGTGCCAGCAGCAAAAGAAGCGGAACGGCGGAGCTGTTTTTT. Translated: CASSKRSGTAELFF.

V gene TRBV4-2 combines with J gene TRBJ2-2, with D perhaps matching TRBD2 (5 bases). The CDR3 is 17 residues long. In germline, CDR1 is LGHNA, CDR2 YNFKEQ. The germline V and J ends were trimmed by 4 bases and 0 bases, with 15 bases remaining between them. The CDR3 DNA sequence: TGTGCCAGCAGCCCCTCTCCCGGGATTTCGAACACCGGGGAGCTGTTTTTT. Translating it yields CASSPSPGISNTGELFF.

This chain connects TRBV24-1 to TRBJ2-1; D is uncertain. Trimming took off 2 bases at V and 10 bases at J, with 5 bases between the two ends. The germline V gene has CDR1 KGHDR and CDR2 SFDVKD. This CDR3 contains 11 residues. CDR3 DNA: TGTGCCACCAGTGATTCATGGGAGCAGTTCTTC. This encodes CATSDSWEQFF.

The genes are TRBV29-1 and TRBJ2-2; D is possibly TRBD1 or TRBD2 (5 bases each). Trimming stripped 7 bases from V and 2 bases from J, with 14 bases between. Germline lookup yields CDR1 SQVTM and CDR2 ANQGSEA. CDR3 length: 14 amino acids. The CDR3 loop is CSGRPGPNTGELFF. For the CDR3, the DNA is TGCAGCGGCCGCCCGGGGCCTAACACCGGGGAGCTGTTTTTT.

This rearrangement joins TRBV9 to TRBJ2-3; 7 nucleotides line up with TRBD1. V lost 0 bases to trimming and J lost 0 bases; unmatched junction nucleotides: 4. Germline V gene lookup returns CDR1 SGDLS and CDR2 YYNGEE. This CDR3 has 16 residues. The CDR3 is CASSVASGGSTDTQYF. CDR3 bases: TGTGCCAGCAGCGTAGCTTCAGGGGGAAGCACAGATACGCAGTATTTT.

CDR3 residues: CASRTEIPETQYF. The DNA of the CDR3 is TGTGCCAGCAGGACCGAGATTCCGGAGACCCAGTACTTC. The chain couples TRBV2 to TRBJ2-5; D call uncertain. Trimming cost V 6 bases and J 5 bases, with 13 bases left between them. This CDR3 region has 13 residues. The germline gives CDR1 SNHLY, CDR2 FYNNEI.